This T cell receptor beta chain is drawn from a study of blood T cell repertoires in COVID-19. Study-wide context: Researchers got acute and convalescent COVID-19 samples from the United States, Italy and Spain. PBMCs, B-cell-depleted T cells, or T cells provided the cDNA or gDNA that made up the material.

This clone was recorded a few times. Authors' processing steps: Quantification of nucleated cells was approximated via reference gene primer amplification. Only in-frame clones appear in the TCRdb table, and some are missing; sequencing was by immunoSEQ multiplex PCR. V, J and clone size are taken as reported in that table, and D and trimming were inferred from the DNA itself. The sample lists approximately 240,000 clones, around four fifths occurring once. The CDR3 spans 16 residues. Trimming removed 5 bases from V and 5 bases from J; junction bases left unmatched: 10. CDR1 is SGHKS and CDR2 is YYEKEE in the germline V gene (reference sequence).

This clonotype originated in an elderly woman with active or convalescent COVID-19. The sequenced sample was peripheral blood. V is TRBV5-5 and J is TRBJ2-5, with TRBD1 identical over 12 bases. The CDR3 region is CASRSGTGGAGETQYF. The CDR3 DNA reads TGTGCCAGCAGATCGGGGACAGGGGGCGCGGGGGAGACCCAGTACTTC.